Listed here are 21 T cell receptor beta chains from one sample, sequenced in a study of blood T cell repertoires in COVID-19. TCRdb keeps only in-frame clones here, not all; method: immunoSEQ multiplex PCR. The profile shows about 15,000 clones, 75% to 90% of them singletons. The sequenced sample was peripheral blood. The receptor set was obtained from a human donor in a cohort sampled during active COVID-19.

This sequence joins TRBV7-9 and TRBJ1-1; a possible D gene is TRBD1 (5 bases). This CDR3 has 15 amino acids. Trimming cost V 0 bases and J 11 bases, with 19 bases left between them. Per the germline V gene, CDR1 is SEHNR and CDR2 is FQNEAQ (reference sequence). DNA for the CDR3: TGTGCCAGCAGCTTAGCAGGGGAGGGGAGCCCGTCGGCTTTCTTT. This encodes CASSLAGEGSPSAFF.

V usage is TRBV10-3 and J usage is TRBJ2-3, with D unresolved. V lost 0 bases and J lost 5, with 3 bases in between. Germline V gene data show CDR1 as ENHRY and CDR2 as SYGVKD. The CDR3 runs to 12 residues. Here the CDR3 reads CAISESRDTQYF. The CDR3 coding sequence is TGTGCCATCAGTGAGTCGAGAGATACGCAGTATTTT.

CDR3 in amino acids: CASRPTGLRPQHF. In DNA, the CDR3 is TGTGCCAGCAGGCCGACCGGACTTAGGCCCCAGCATTTT. The chain is built from TRBV7-2 and TRBJ1-5; D not certain. Per germline, CDR1 SGHTA and CDR2 FQGNSA. With 6 bases removed from V and 9 bases from J, the gap between germline ends came to 15 bases. The CDR3 length is 13 residues.

This rearrangement joins TRBV9 to TRBJ2-1, with D uncertain. CDR3 length: 17 residues. Germline values: CDR1 SGDLS, CDR2 YYNGEE. The V end was cut by 0 bases, the J end by 0 bases, with 13 bases between. CDR3 region: CASSVEPTTSSYNEQFF. DNA of the CDR3: TGTGCCAGCAGCGTAGAGCCCACTACGAGCTCCTACAATGAGCAGTTCTTC.

This CDR3 reads CASSLLAGGVHEQYF. The CDR3 nucleotides are TGTGCCAGCAGCTTACTAGCGGGAGGTGTCCACGAGCAGTACTTC. The chain employs TRBV7-3 and TRBJ2-7; 11 nucleotides line up with TRBD2. The CDR3 sequence is 15 residues long. V shed 2 bases and J 5 bases; nucleotides not matched to a gene: 5. From germline, CDR1 is SGHTA and CDR2 FQGTGA.

The rearrangement uses TRBV9 and TRBJ2-3; perhaps TRBD2 as D (6 bases). The germline CDR1 and CDR2 sequences are SGDLS and YYNGEE. Between the trimmed V and J ends, which lost 0 bases and 1 base, there was a span of 9 bases. The CDR3 totals 15 residues. The DNA of the CDR3 is TGTGCCAGCAGCGTAGATACGGGAGGCACAGATACGCAGTATTTT. Its translation is CASSVDTGGTDTQYF. The whole variable domain, filled in from reference TRBV9 and TRBJ2-3, reads DSGVTQTPKHLITATGQRVTLRCSPRSGDLSVYWYQQSLDQGLQFLIQYYNGEERAKGNILERFSAQQFPDLHSELNLSSLELGDSALYFCASSVDTGGTDTQYFGPGTRLTVL.

V gene TRBV5-1 combines with J gene TRBJ1-1; D is perhaps TRBD1 (5 bases). The ends were cut back, 3 bases at V and 3 bases at J, with 18 bases in the middle. Germline CDR1 SGHRS, CDR2 YFSETQ. The length of the CDR3 is 16 residues. In nucleotides, the CDR3 is TGCGCCAGCAGCTCAGATATTTCCGGGACTCACACTGAAGCTTTCTTT. It encodes CASSSDISGTHTEAFF. Using reference TRBV5-1 and TRBJ1-1 for the parts outside the CDR3, the full variable domain is KAGVTQTPRYLIKTRGQQVTLSCSPISGHRSVSWYQQTPGQGLQFLFEYFSETQRNKGNFPGRFSGRQFSNSRSEMNVSTLELGDSALYLCASSSDISGTHTEAFFGQGTRLTVV.

This clone was seen a few times. V usage is TRBV12-3 or TRBV12-4 and J usage is TRBJ1-5, with 7 bases lining up with TRBD1. Trimming at V came to 6 bases and at J to 5 bases, leaving 4 bases not matched to a gene. CDR3 size: 13 residues. The CDR3: CASSTGVDQPQHF. The DNA of the CDR3 is TGTGCCAGCAGCACAGGGGTGGATCAGCCCCAGCATTTT.

The chain carries TRBV29-1 and TRBJ2-7; tentative D call: TRBD1 (5 bases). V shed 4 bases and J shed 0 bases, with 10 bases lying between them. The germline gives CDR1 SQVTM, CDR2 ANQGSEA. The CDR3 runs to 13 residues. The CDR3 protein is CSVGQQDSYEQYF. CDR3 coding DNA: TGCAGCGTTGGTCAACAGGACTCCTACGAGCAGTACTTC.

This sequence joins TRBV3-1 (or the pseudogene TRBV3-2) and TRBJ1-2; D remains unclear. The germline V and J ends were trimmed by 4 bases and 7 bases, with 25 bases remaining between them. The CDR3 length is 17 residues. CDR1 LGHDT and CDR2 YNNKEL come from the germline V gene (reference sequence). CDR3: CASSPLLIGGRPSGYTF. Here the CDR3 DNA reads TGTGCCAGCAGCCCGCTTTTGATAGGAGGGCGCCCTTCTGGCTACACCTTC.

The genes are TRBV19 and TRBJ2-1, with 15 positions matching TRBD2. The length of the CDR3 is 16 residues. The trim removed 3 bases at V and 8 bases at J, leaving 5 bases unmatched. Germline V CDR1 and CDR2: LNHDA, SQIVND (reference sequence). The chain's CDR3 is CASSMRGLAGGDEQFF. The CDR3 DNA follows: TGTGCCAGTAGTATGAGGGGACTAGCGGGGGGAGATGAGCAGTTCTTC. The full variable domain, its missing parts supplied by reference TRBV19 and TRBJ2-1, is DGGITQSPKYLFRKEGQNVTLSCEQNLNHDAMYWYRQDPGQGLRLIYYSQIVNDFQKGDIAEGYSVSREKKESFPLTVTSAQKNPTAFYLCASSMRGLAGGDEQFFGPGTRLTVL.

This clone was recorded only once. The genes are TRBV6-6 and TRBJ1-1; unclear D gene. Germline assignment: CDR1 MNHNY and CDR2 SVGAGI (reference sequence). Trimming took 6 bases from V and 2 from J, leaving 10 bases between them. The CDR3 spans 13 residues. This chain's CDR3 is CASSLSGNTEAFF. Here the CDR3 DNA reads TGTGCCAGCAGCCTGTCGGGAAACACTGAAGCTTTCTTT.

The chain uses TRBV19 and TRBJ1-1; D is ambiguous. CDR3 length: 11 residues. With 6 bases removed from V and 8 bases from J, the gap between germline ends came to 10 bases. Germline CDR1 is LNHDA and CDR2 is SQIVND (reference sequence). The CDR3 bases are TGTGCCAGTAGGACGGCGGGAGAAGCTTTCTTT. Protein sequence: CASRTAGEAFF.

This chain links TRBV7-3 with TRBJ2-7, with D possibly TRBD2 on 5 matching bases. Trimming removed 5 bases at V and 3 bases at J, with 14 bases between. The germline V gene encodes CDR1 SGHTA and CDR2 FQGTGA. This CDR3 is 14 amino acids long. CDR3: CASSRGSQGYEQYF. The CDR3 region has the DNA TGTGCCAGCAGCCGGGGATCTCAAGGCTACGAGCAGTACTTC.

This clone was seen a single time. V is TRBV15 and J is TRBJ2-7, with 8 bases that match TRBD1. With 0 bases clipped from V and 6 bases from J, the junction kept 7 bases outside the gene matches. The CDR3 runs 15 residues. Looked up from germline, CDR1 is LNHNV and CDR2 is YYDKDF (reference sequence). CDR3 in amino acids: CATSRDRTGGREQYF. The CDR3 nucleotides read TGTGCCACCAGCAGAGATCGAACAGGGGGTCGCGAGCAGTACTTC.

This sequence joins TRBV25-1 and TRBJ2-3, with 13 bases aligning to TRBD2. From germline, CDR1 is MGHDK and CDR2 SYGVNS. The V and J ends lost 3 bases and 4 bases, in that order; junction bases with no gene match: 7. The CDR3 has 17 residues. CDR3 protein: CASSDSGTSGISDTQYF. The CDR3 DNA reads as TGTGCCAGCAGTGATTCCGGGACTAGCGGGATTTCAGATACGCAGTATTTT.

The V call is TRBV27, the J call TRBJ2-1, with 9 bases identical to TRBD2. Germline V gene lookup returns CDR1 MNHEY and CDR2 SMNVEV (reference sequence). The CDR3 spans 14 residues. Germline trimming cut 2 bases from V and 5 bases from J; bases unmatched to any gene: 1. The DNA of the CDR3 is TGTGCCAGCAGTTTAGCGGGAGGGGACAATGAGCAGTTCTTC. Protein sequence: CASSLAGGDNEQFF.

This chain connects TRBV10-3 to TRBJ1-1, with TRBD1 matching 9 bases. The CDR3 is 15 residues long. CDR1 is ENHRY, CDR2 SYGVKD, per germline. Germline trimming cut 5 bases from V and 1 base from J; bases unmatched to any gene: 5. CDR3 in amino acids: CAISSSDRGNTEAFF. In DNA, the CDR3 is TGTGCCATCAGTTCCTCGGACAGGGGGAACACTGAAGCTTTCTTT.

The CDR3 is CASSKATGGGYNEQFF. DNA for the CDR3: TGTGCCAGCAGTAAAGCGACAGGGGGCGGCTACAATGAGCAGTTCTTC. V gene TRBV5-4 combines with J gene TRBJ2-1; TRBD1 matches 10 bases. The CDR3 has 16 residues. The ends lost 5 bases at V and 3 bases at J; junction bases unmatched: 8. The V gene's germline CDR1 is SGHNT and CDR2 YYREEE (reference sequence).

This clone was detected only a few times. The chain combines TRBV6-5 with TRBJ2-7, with D possibly being TRBD2 (5 bases). This CDR3 is 14 amino acids long. V lost 10 bases, J lost 2 bases, and 18 bases lay in between. The germline V gene has CDR1 MNHEY and CDR2 SVGAGI. CDR3: CATRRGITAYEQYF. In DNA form, the CDR3 reads TGTGCCACTCGGCGAGGGATCACGGCCTACGAGCAGTACTTC.

The chain couples TRBV6-6 to TRBJ2-7, with D unclear. The germline CDR1 and CDR2 sequences are MNHNY and SVGAGI (reference sequence). The CDR3 sequence is 13 residues long. Trimming removed 4 bases at V and 3 bases at J, with 10 bases between. The CDR3 DNA is TGTGCCAGCAGTTCCCAGTCTAGCTACGAGCAGTACTTC. It codes for CASSSQSSYEQYF.